A selection of T cell receptor beta chains follows, all from one sample in a study of blood T cell repertoires in COVID-19. Clones were sequenced by immunoSEQ multiplex PCR, and TCRdb holds only the in-frame ones, with some missing. The sample lists under 95,000 clones; 80% to 90% were seen once. The sample consisted of peripheral blood. Receptors originate from a human donor in a cohort sampled during active COVID-19. Both conserved end residues are part of each CDR3. A D gene is named only where the DNA matches it firmly. Clone size is shown for a subset of rows, as once, few, many or a class of expanded clone.

v_call: TRBV29-1; cdr3_length: 16; d_call: TRBD2; clone_size: .; j_call: TRBJ2-3; cdr3_nt: TGCAGCGTATTACTAGCGGGAAGGAAAGTGGCAGATACGCAGTATTTT; cdr3_aa: CSVLLAGRKVADTQYF
v_call: TRBV19; cdr3_length: 14; d_call: TRBD2; clone_size: .; j_call: TRBJ2-7; cdr3_nt: TGTGCCAGTAGTATTGGGGGGGGAGCCTACGAGCAGTACTTC; cdr3_aa: CASSIGGGAYEQYF
v_call: TRBV6-5; cdr3_length: 13; d_call: .; clone_size: .; j_call: TRBJ2-7; cdr3_nt: TGTGCCAGCAGGTGGTCGGGTTCCTACGAGCAGTACTTC; cdr3_aa: CASRWSGSYEQYF
v_call: TRBV10-1; cdr3_length: 14; d_call: TRBD1; clone_size: .; j_call: TRBJ2-5; cdr3_nt: TGCGCCAGCAGCTCACAGGGGGCTTGGGAGACCCAGTACTTC; cdr3_aa: CASSSQGAWETQYF
v_call: TRBV24-1; cdr3_length: 15; d_call: .; clone_size: .; j_call: TRBJ2-5; cdr3_nt: TGTGCCACCAGTGACGGAGGCGGAGGCTTGGAGACCCAGTACTTC; cdr3_aa: CATSDGGGGLETQYF
v_call: TRBV7-6; cdr3_length: 15; d_call: TRBD1; clone_size: .; j_call: TRBJ2-7; cdr3_nt: TGTGCCAGCAGCTTAGGCGCGACAGGGTATGGCGAGCAGTACTTC; cdr3_aa: CASSLGATGYGEQYF
v_call: TRBV3-1/TRBV3-2; cdr3_length: 17; d_call: TRBD2; clone_size: .; j_call: TRBJ2-1; cdr3_nt: TGTGCCAGCAGCCTCCCGGAAAGCGGGAGTGGGGGCCATGAGCAGTTCTTC; cdr3_aa: CASSLPESGSGGHEQFF
v_call: TRBV6-6; cdr3_length: 15; d_call: .; clone_size: .; j_call: TRBJ2-7; cdr3_nt: TGTGCCAGCAGTAACGGACAGCAAGCTTTCTACGAGCAGTACTTC; cdr3_aa: CASSNGQQAFYEQYF
v_call: TRBV19; cdr3_length: 17; d_call: TRBD1; clone_size: once; j_call: TRBJ2-2; cdr3_nt: TGTGCCAGTAGTGTGACAGGGGGCGCCTCTGACACCGGGGAGCTGTTTTTT; cdr3_aa: CASSVTGGASDTGELFF
v_call: TRBV9; cdr3_length: 17; d_call: .; clone_size: .; j_call: TRBJ1-3; cdr3_nt: TGTGCCAGCAGCGTAGGGCAGGAATATGTTGCTGGAAACACCATATATTTT; cdr3_aa: CASSVGQEYVAGNTIYF
v_call: TRBV7-3; cdr3_length: 15; d_call: .; clone_size: .; j_call: TRBJ2-1; cdr3_nt: TGTGCCAGCAGCTTAACGGCCAGGGGCGGCAATGAGCAGTTCTTC; cdr3_aa: CASSLTARGGNEQFF
v_call: TRBV20-1; cdr3_length: 15; d_call: .; clone_size: once; j_call: TRBJ2-3; cdr3_nt: TGCAGTGCTAGTGGGGCGGAGGGGAGCACAGATACGCAGTATTTT; cdr3_aa: CSASGAEGSTDTQYF
v_call: TRBV19; cdr3_length: 13; d_call: TRBD1; clone_size: .; j_call: TRBJ1-2; cdr3_nt: TGTGCCACCAATAGGAACAGGGGAAATGGCTACACCTTC; cdr3_aa: CATNRNRGNGYTF
v_call: TRBV11-3; cdr3_length: 15; d_call: .; clone_size: .; j_call: TRBJ2-7; cdr3_nt: TGTGCCAGCAGCTTAGGGAGCGGGCCCTCCTACGAGCAGTACTTC; cdr3_aa: CASSLGSGPSYEQYF
v_call: TRBV3-1/TRBV3-2; cdr3_length: 13; d_call: .; clone_size: .; j_call: TRBJ2-3; cdr3_nt: TGTGCCAGCAGCCACGAGAGCACAGATACGCAGTATTTT; cdr3_aa: CASSHESTDTQYF
v_call: TRBV6-5; cdr3_length: 15; d_call: .; clone_size: .; j_call: TRBJ1-4; cdr3_nt: TGTGCCAGCGGACGTTCAGGGCCAATCAATGAAAAACTGTTTTTT; cdr3_aa: CASGRSGPINEKLFF
v_call: TRBV5-4; cdr3_length: 16; d_call: TRBD1; clone_size: .; j_call: TRBJ1-4; cdr3_nt: TGTGCCAGCAGCTTGGAGGGACAGGGGATTAATGAAAAACTGTTTTTT; cdr3_aa: CASSLEGQGINEKLFF
v_call: TRBV7-9; cdr3_length: 11; d_call: .; clone_size: .; j_call: TRBJ2-1; cdr3_nt: TGTGCCAGCAGGCCTAAAACGTTACAGTTCTTC; cdr3_aa: CASRPKTLQFF
v_call: TRBV18; cdr3_length: 14; d_call: TRBD1; clone_size: .; j_call: TRBJ1-1; cdr3_nt: TGTGCCAGCTCACTCGGGACAGGGAACACTGAAGCTTTCTTT; cdr3_aa: CASSLGTGNTEAFF
v_call: TRBV27; cdr3_length: 14; d_call: TRBD1; clone_size: few; j_call: TRBJ1-6; cdr3_nt: TGTGCCAGCAGCCACTGGGACAGGGGGAAGGCCCTCCACTTT; cdr3_aa: CASSHWDRGKALHF
v_call: TRBV7-9; cdr3_length: 13; d_call: TRBD1; clone_size: .; j_call: TRBJ2-1; cdr3_nt: TGTGCCAGCGAGGGACAGGGTTACAATGAGCAGTTCTTC; cdr3_aa: CASEGQGYNEQFF
v_call: TRBV6-1; cdr3_length: 13; d_call: .; clone_size: .; j_call: TRBJ1-4; cdr3_nt: TGTGCCAGCAGTGAAGTGTTACAAGAAAAACTGTTTTTT; cdr3_aa: CASSEVLQEKLFF
v_call: TRBV5-1; cdr3_length: 15; d_call: .; clone_size: .; j_call: TRBJ2-5; cdr3_nt: TGCGCCAGCAGCTTGGACTCCCAGGTACAAGAGACCCAGTACTTC; cdr3_aa: CASSLDSQVQETQYF
v_call: TRBV6-5; cdr3_length: 14; d_call: .; clone_size: .; j_call: TRBJ2-1; cdr3_nt: TGTGCCAGCAGTTACGATCTAATCTACAATGAGCAGTTCTTC; cdr3_aa: CASSYDLIYNEQFF
v_call: TRBV9; cdr3_length: 15; d_call: .; clone_size: .; j_call: TRBJ2-7; cdr3_nt: TGTGCCAGCAGCGTAGGCCCCGGGAGCTCCTACGAGCAGTACTTC; cdr3_aa: CASSVGPGSSYEQYF
v_call: TRBV5-1; cdr3_length: 14; d_call: .; clone_size: .; j_call: TRBJ2-2; cdr3_nt: TGCGCCAGCAAGGAGGGGGCAAACACCGGGGAGCTGTTTTTT; cdr3_aa: CASKEGANTGELFF
v_call: TRBV6-5; cdr3_length: 15; d_call: TRBD1; clone_size: .; j_call: TRBJ1-5; cdr3_nt: TGTGCCAGCAGCCGGGACAGGGCTGGCAATCAGCCCCAGCATTTT; cdr3_aa: CASSRDRAGNQPQHF
v_call: TRBV30; cdr3_length: 12; d_call: .; clone_size: .; j_call: TRBJ1-2; cdr3_nt: TGTGCCGGTAATGTACCCCTCCGGGGCTACACCTTC; cdr3_aa: CAGNVPLRGYTF
v_call: TRBV2; cdr3_length: 15; d_call: .; clone_size: few; j_call: TRBJ2-1; cdr3_nt: TGTGCCAGCAGATTTCGGATAGCGAGAAACAATGAGCAGTTCTTC; cdr3_aa: CASRFRIARNNEQFF
v_call: TRBV19; cdr3_length: 17; d_call: TRBD2; clone_size: .; j_call: TRBJ2-7; cdr3_nt: TGTGCCAGTAGTAGAGCTCCGGGACTAGCGGACTCCTACGAGCAGTACTTC; cdr3_aa: CASSRAPGLADSYEQYF
v_call: TRBV5-6; cdr3_length: 13; d_call: .; clone_size: .; j_call: TRBJ2-5; cdr3_nt: TGTGCCAGCAGGAGGGACATCCAAGAGACCCAGTACTTC; cdr3_aa: CASRRDIQETQYF
v_call: TRBV6-1; cdr3_length: 15; d_call: .; clone_size: .; j_call: TRBJ2-7; cdr3_nt: TGTGCCAGCAGTGAAGCGCTCAGGGGCTCCTACGAGCAGTACTTC; cdr3_aa: CASSEALRGSYEQYF
v_call: TRBV28; cdr3_length: 16; d_call: .; clone_size: .; j_call: TRBJ2-3; cdr3_nt: TGTGCCAGCAGTTTGGCCTGGTCGGGGGGCACAGATACGCAGTATTTT; cdr3_aa: CASSLAWSGGTDTQYF
v_call: TRBV9; cdr3_length: 13; d_call: .; clone_size: .; j_call: TRBJ1-2; cdr3_nt: TGTGCCAGCAGCGTAGAGGGGTTGAATGGCTACACCTTC; cdr3_aa: CASSVEGLNGYTF
v_call: TRBV29-1; cdr3_length: 15; d_call: .; clone_size: .; j_call: TRBJ2-7; cdr3_nt: TGCAGCGTTGATGGGGCCGGTGGCTCGAGCTACGAGCAGTACTTC; cdr3_aa: CSVDGAGGSSYEQYF
v_call: TRBV9; cdr3_length: 14; d_call: .; clone_size: .; j_call: TRBJ1-4; cdr3_nt: TGTGCCAGCAGCGTAGGGGGGAGGGCTGAAAAACTGTTTTTT; cdr3_aa: CASSVGGRAEKLFF
v_call: TRBV7-9; cdr3_length: 12; d_call: .; clone_size: .; j_call: TRBJ1-2; cdr3_nt: TGTGCCAGCAGCTTTCGTCCAGAAGGCTACACCTTC; cdr3_aa: CASSFRPEGYTF
v_call: TRBV2; cdr3_length: 12; d_call: .; clone_size: .; j_call: TRBJ1-4; cdr3_nt: TGTGCCAGCAGAAAGGAGAGTGAAAAACTGTTTTTT; cdr3_aa: CASRKESEKLFF
v_call: TRBV6-2/TRBV6-3; cdr3_length: 17; d_call: TRBD2; clone_size: .; j_call: TRBJ2-7; cdr3_nt: TGTGCCAGCAGTTACACGCCTAGCGGGGGGGATCGGAACGAGCAGTACTTC; cdr3_aa: CASSYTPSGGDRNEQYF
v_call: TRBV18; cdr3_length: 15; d_call: .; clone_size: .; j_call: TRBJ1-1; cdr3_nt: TGTGCCAGCTCACCTCCTCGGGTTCGGAACACTGAAGCTTTCTTT; cdr3_aa: CASSPPRVRNTEAFF